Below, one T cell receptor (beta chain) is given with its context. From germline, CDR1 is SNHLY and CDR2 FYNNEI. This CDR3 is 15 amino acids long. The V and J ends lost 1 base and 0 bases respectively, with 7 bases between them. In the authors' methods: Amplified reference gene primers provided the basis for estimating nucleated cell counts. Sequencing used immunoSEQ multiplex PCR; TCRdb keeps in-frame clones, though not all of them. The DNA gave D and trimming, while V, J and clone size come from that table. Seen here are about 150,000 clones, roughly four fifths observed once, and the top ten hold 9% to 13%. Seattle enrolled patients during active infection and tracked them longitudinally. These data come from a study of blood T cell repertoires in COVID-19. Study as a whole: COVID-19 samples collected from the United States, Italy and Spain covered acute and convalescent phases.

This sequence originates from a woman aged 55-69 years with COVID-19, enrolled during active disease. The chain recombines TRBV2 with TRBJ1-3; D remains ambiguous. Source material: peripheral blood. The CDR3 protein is CASSEVHSSGNTIYF. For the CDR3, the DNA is TGTGCCAGCAGTGAAGTTCATAGCTCTGGAAACACCATATATTTT.